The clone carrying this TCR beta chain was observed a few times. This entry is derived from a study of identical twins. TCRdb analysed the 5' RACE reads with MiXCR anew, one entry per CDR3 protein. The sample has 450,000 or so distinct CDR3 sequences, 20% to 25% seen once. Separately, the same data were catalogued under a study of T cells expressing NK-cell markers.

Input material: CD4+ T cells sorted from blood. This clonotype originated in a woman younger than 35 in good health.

The CDR3 here is CASSPGRSYTDTQYF. The CDR3 nucleotides read TGTGCCAGCTCACCAGGCCGGTCTTACACAGATACGCAGTATTTT. The chain uses TRBV18 and TRBJ2-3; no firm D call. Germline CDR1 and CDR2: KGHSH and LQKENI. The ends were cut back, 2 bases at V and 2 bases at J, with 11 bases in the middle. This CDR3 is built from 15 residues.